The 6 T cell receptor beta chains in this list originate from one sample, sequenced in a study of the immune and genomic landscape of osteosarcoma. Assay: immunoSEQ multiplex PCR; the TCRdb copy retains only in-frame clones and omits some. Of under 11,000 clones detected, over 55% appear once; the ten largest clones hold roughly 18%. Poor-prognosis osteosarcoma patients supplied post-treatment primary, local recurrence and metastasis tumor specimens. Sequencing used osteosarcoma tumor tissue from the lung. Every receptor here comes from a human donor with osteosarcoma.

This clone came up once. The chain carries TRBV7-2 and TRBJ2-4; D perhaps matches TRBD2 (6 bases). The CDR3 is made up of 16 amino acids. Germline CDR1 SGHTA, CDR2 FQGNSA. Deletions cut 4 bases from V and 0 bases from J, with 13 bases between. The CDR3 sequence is CASSSGTGLAKNIQYF. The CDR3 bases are TGTGCCAGCAGCTCCGGGACGGGACTAGCCAAAAACATTCAGTACTTC. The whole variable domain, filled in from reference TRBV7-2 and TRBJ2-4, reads GAGVSQSPSNKVTEKGKDVELRCDPISGHTALYWYRQSLGQGLEFLIYFQGNSAPDKSGLPSDRFSAERTGGSVSTLTIQRTQQEDSAVYLCASSSGTGLAKNIQYFGAGTRLSVL.

DNA of the CDR3: TGTGCGTCTGGGCCCCGCAGGCCCCAGCATTTT. Amino acids: CASGPRRPQHF. The chain links TRBV6-5 to TRBJ1-5; D is uncertain. CDR3 length equals 11 residues. The V gene's germline CDR1 is MNHEY and CDR2 SVGAGI.

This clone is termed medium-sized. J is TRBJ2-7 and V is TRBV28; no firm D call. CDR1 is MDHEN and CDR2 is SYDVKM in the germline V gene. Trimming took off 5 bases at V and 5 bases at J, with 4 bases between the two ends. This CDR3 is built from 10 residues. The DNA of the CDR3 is TGTGCCAGCAGTGTTAACGAGCAGTACTTC. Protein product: CASSVNEQYF. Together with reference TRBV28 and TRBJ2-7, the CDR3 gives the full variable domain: DVKVTQSSRYLVKRTGEKVFLECVQDMDHENMFWYRQDPGLGLRLIYFSYDVKMKEKGDIPEGYSVSREKKERFSLILESASTNQTSMYLCASSVNEQYFGPGTRLTVT.

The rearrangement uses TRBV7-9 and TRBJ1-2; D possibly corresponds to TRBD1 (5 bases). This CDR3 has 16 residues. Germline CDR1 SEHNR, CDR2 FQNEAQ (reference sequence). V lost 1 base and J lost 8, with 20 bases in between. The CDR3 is CASSLGSGRVSEGYTF. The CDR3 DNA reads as TGTGCCAGCAGCTTAGGAAGCGGCAGGGTTTCGGAAGGCTACACCTTC.

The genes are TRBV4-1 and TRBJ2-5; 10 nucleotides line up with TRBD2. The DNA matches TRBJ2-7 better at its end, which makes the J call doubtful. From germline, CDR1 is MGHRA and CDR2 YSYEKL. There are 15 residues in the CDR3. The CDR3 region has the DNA TGCGCCAGCAGCCAACAACTAGCGGGATCCAACGAGCAGTACTTC. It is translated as CASSQQLAGSNEQYF.

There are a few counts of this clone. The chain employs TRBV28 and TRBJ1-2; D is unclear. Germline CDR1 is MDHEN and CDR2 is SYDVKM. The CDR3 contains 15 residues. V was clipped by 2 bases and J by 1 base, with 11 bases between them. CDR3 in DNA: TGTGCCAGCAGTTTACGGCCCCGTATTAACTATGGCTACACCTTC. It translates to CASSLRPRINYGYTF.